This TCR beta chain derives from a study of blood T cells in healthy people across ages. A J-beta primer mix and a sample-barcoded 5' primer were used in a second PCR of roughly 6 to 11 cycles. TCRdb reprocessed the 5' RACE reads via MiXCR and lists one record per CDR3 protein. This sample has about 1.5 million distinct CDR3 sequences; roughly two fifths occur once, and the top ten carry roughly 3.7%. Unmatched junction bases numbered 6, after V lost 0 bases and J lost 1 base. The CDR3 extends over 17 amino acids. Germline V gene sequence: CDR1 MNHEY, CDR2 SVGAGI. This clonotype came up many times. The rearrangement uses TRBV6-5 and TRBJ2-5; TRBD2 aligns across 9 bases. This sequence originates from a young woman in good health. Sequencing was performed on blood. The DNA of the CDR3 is TGTGCCAGCAGTTACTCGAGTAGCGGGGGTTCCCAAGAGACCCAGTACTTC. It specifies CASSYSSSGGSQETQYF.